One and the same sample provided the 25 T cell receptor beta chains below, sequenced in a study. TCRdb processed the reads anew with MiXCR; each CDR3 protein has one entry. The sample holds fewer than 5,500 distinct CDR3 sequences; 9.5% are singletons and the top ten take approximately 31%. The sample comprised CD4+ T cells from peripheral blood. These receptor sequences come from a human donor with rheumatoid arthritis.

This clonotype appeared a few times. The chain combines TRBV29-1 with TRBJ2-2; TRBD2 agrees at 10 bases. V dropped 6 bases and J dropped 1; count of bases not matched to a gene: 8. This CDR3 has 16 residues. In germline, CDR1 is SQVTM, CDR2 ANQGSEA. CDR3 sequence (DNA): TGCAGCGTAGGGACTAGCGAGTTTTTGAACACCGGGGAGCTGTTTTTT. Protein sequence: CSVGTSEFLNTGELFF.

This clonotype is labeled medium-sized (0.01 to 0.1%). The rearrangement links TRBV19 to TRBJ2-7; D not certain. There are 16 residues in the CDR3. V shed 3 bases and J shed 0 bases, with 15 bases lying between them. Germline lookup yields CDR1 LNHDA and CDR2 SQIVND (reference sequence). Written as DNA, the CDR3 is TGTGCCAGTAGTATCGTCCCCACAGTATCCTCCTACGAGCAGTACTTC. Its protein product is CASSIVPTVSSYEQYF.

By its share, this clonotype is medium-sized (0.01 to 0.1%). DNA for the CDR3: TGTGCCAGCAGTCCGGGCCTCCCCGCGGAAGCTTTCTTT. This gives the protein CASSPGLPAEAFF. V is TRBV28 and J is TRBJ1-1; D not certain. The length of the CDR3 is 13 residues. Trimming stripped 5 bases from V and 8 bases from J, with 15 bases between. Germline V gives CDR1 MDHEN, CDR2 SYDVKM.

Judged by abundance, this clonotype is medium-sized. J is TRBJ2-1 and V is TRBV7-8; TRBD2 agrees at 9 bases. The CDR3 runs 16 residues. CDR1 and CDR2 (germline): SGHVS, FQNEAQ. Trimming cost V 1 base and J 4 bases; bases outside gene matches: 5. This CDR3 is CASSLGGTSSYNEQFF. The CDR3 region has the DNA TGTGCCAGCAGCTTAGGCGGGACTAGCAGTTACAATGAGCAGTTCTTC.

This clonotype was detected ten times or more. V gene TRBV9 combines with J gene TRBJ2-1, with D perhaps TRBD1 (6 bases). This CDR3 spans 12 amino acids. Germline CDR1 reads SGDLS; CDR2 reads YYNGEE. V was clipped by 0 bases and J by 9 bases, with 7 bases between them. The CDR3 DNA is TGTGCCAGCAGCGTAGAAGGGGGTGAGCAGTTCTTC. It specifies CASSVEGGEQFF.

Sample share makes this clonotype medium-sized. The chain employs TRBV3-1 and TRBJ2-7, with D maybe TRBD2 (5 bases). The CDR3 spans 13 residues. Germline V lookup: CDR1 LGHDT, CDR2 YNNKEL (reference sequence). Trimming left V 1 base short and J 5 bases short, with 9 bases between. The CDR3 is CASSQAPGNEQYF. For the CDR3, the DNA is TGTGCCAGCAGCCAAGCCCCGGGGAACGAGCAGTACTTC.

By sample share, this clonotype is medium-sized. The chain uses TRBV20-1 and TRBJ2-7; D gene uncertain. Trimming stripped 5 bases from V and 4 bases from J, with 9 bases between. The CDR3 is made up of 11 amino acids. The germline V gene encodes CDR1 DFQATT and CDR2 SNEGSKA (reference sequence). This CDR3 reads CSALRSYEQYF. CDR3 nucleotide sequence: TGCAGTGCTTTACGTTCATACGAGCAGTACTTC.

The CDR3 region has the DNA TGTGCCAGCTCCAGAAACAGGGGATCTACTGAAGCTTTCTTT. Amino acid sequence: CASSRNRGSTEAFF. This chain connects TRBV6-5 to TRBJ1-1, with 7 positions matching TRBD1. The junction had 11 bases not matched to a gene; V was cut back by 8 bases and J by 5 bases. This CDR3 has 14 residues. CDR1 and CDR2 (germline): MNHEY, SVGAGI.

In the case of this clonotype: One junction end disagrees with the germline gene, perhaps due to a read error. This chain's CDR3 is CVSSLEPSGHLGEQFF. CDR3 sequence (DNA): TGCGTCAGCAGCTTGGAACCTAGCGGACACCTAGGGGAGCAGTTCTTC. The genes are TRBV5-1 and TRBJ2-1, with TRBD2 matching 7 bases. This CDR3 contains 16 residues. Germline V gene sequence: CDR1 SGHRS, CDR2 YFSETQ.

This clonotype is medium-sized (0.01 to 0.1%) in the sample. This rearrangement joins TRBV7-9 to TRBJ1-3, with D tentatively TRBD1 (5 bases). This CDR3 region has 16 residues. V was trimmed by 5 bases and J by 0 bases, leaving 14 bases between them. Germline V CDR1 and CDR2: SEHNR, FQNEAQ (reference sequence). The CDR3 sequence: CASSTRDLRSGNTIYF. The CDR3 DNA sequence: TGTGCCAGCAGCACCAGGGATCTCCGCTCTGGAAACACCATATATTTT.

In its sample, this clonotype ranks as large (0.1 to 1%). The chain has TRBV7-2 and TRBJ2-7, with D possibly being TRBD2 (5 bases). The CDR3 consists of 14 residues. Trimming stripped 0 bases from V and 0 bases from J, with 6 bases between. Germline CDR1 is SGHTA and CDR2 is FQGNSA. CDR3 nucleotide sequence: TGTGCCAGCAGCTTAGCTAGCGTCTCCTACGAGCAGTACTTC. Translating gives CASSLASVSYEQYF.

This clonotype is categorized as medium-sized. The chain uses TRBV20-1 and TRBJ2-7; 8 nucleotides agree with TRBD1. Germline CDR1 DFQATT, CDR2 SNEGSKA (reference sequence). The CDR3 runs 13 residues. The CDR3 sequence is CSLRWQGAVEQYF. The CDR3 nucleotides read TGCAGCCTAAGATGGCAGGGGGCCGTCGAGCAGTACTTC.

Comments on this clonotype: A read error may explain this, as a much larger clone is one base away. This CDR3 is CASSSEGAGLFTEAFF. The CDR3 DNA is TGTGCCAGCAGCTCAGAGGGGGCAGGGTTGTTCACTGAAGCTTTCTTT. The rearrangement links TRBV7-9 to TRBJ1-1; 7 bases fit TRBD1. Per the germline V gene, CDR1 is SEHNR and CDR2 is FQNEAQ (reference sequence). V lost 4 bases, J lost 4 bases, and 12 bases stayed unmatched. The CDR3 contains 16 residues. Combining the CDR3 with reference TRBV7-9 and TRBJ1-1 gives the whole variable domain DTGVSQNPRHKITKRGQNVTFRCDPISEHNRLYWYRQTLGQGPEFLTYFQNEAQLEKSRLLSDRFSAERPKGSFSTLEIQRTEQGDSAMYLCASSSEGAGLFTEAFFGQGTRLTVV.

This clonotype is deemed medium-sized. V usage is TRBV28 and J usage is TRBJ1-4; a weak D match, TRBD1 (5 bases). The CDR3 contains 14 residues. Germline V gene lookup returns CDR1 MDHEN and CDR2 SYDVKM. The V end was cut by 11 bases, the J end by 5 bases, with 18 bases between. The CDR3: CAGASSQFNEKLFF. The CDR3 DNA reads TGTGCCGGGGCCTCCAGCCAATTCAATGAAAAACTGTTTTTT. The full variable domain, rest sourced from reference TRBV28 and TRBJ1-4, is DVKVTQSSRYLVKRTGEKVFLECVQDMDHENMFWYRQDPGLGLRLIYFSYDVKMKEKGDIPEGYSVSREKKERFSLILESASTNQTSMYLCAGASSQFNEKLFFGSGTQLSVL.

This clonotype rates as medium-sized. V gene TRBV18 combines with J gene TRBJ2-7; D unresolved. The CDR3 covers 15 residues. Between the trimmed V and J ends, which lost 2 bases and 0 bases, there was a span of 11 bases. Germline V CDR1 and CDR2: KGHSH, LQKENI. CDR3 in amino acids: CASSPGAAVSYEQYF. The CDR3 coding sequence is TGTGCCAGCTCACCAGGTGCAGCCGTCTCCTACGAGCAGTACTTC.

This clonotype was found a few times. The chain joins TRBV12-3 or TRBV12-4 to TRBJ1-2; tentatively, D is TRBD1 (6 bases). The V end was cut by 6 bases, the J end by 3 bases, with 14 bases between. The CDR3 has 14 amino acids. The DNA of the CDR3 is TGTGCCAGCAGCCGGGAGGCAGGGGACTATGGCTACACCTTC. This encodes CASSREAGDYGYTF.

By frequency in the sample, this clonotype is medium-sized. The genes are TRBV11-2 and TRBJ2-7, with TRBD1 matching 12 bases. Germline V gives CDR1 SGHAT, CDR2 FQNNGV. The CDR3 consists of 16 residues. V lost 2 bases and J lost 5; bases outside the gene matches: 7. DNA for the CDR3: TGTGCCAGCAGCTTAACGACCGGGACAGGGGGCCACGAGCAGTACTTC. This translates into CASSLTTGTGGHEQYF.

This clonotype was counted only a few times. The J gene is TRBJ1-3, the V gene TRBV7-8; D unclear. This CDR3 is built from 16 residues. CDR1 and CDR2 from the germline V gene are SGHVS and FQNEAQ. Trimming removed 5 bases at V and 0 bases at J, with 14 bases between. The CDR3 DNA sequence: TGTGCCAGCAGCCTGACGGTCTCAAGCTCTGGAAACACCATATATTTT. This sequence encodes CASSLTVSSSGNTIYF.

This clonotype is categorized as medium-sized. The chain joins TRBV7-2 to TRBJ1-5; D not resolved. Germline CDR1 is SGHTA and CDR2 is FQGNSA. This CDR3 is 15 amino acids long. Trimming took off 5 bases at V and 2 bases at J, with 13 bases between the two ends. CDR3 sequence (DNA): TGTGCCAGCAGCCCGGCCCGTGTCGGCAATCAGCCCCAGCATTTT. Encoded protein: CASSPARVGNQPQHF.

This clonotype is categorized as medium-sized. The chain couples TRBV5-1 to TRBJ1-2, with TRBD1 identical over 8 bases. The CDR3 is 15 amino acids. J gave up 3 bases and V 0 bases, and 4 bases lay outside the gene matches. Germline V gene lookup returns CDR1 SGHRS and CDR2 YFSETQ. The CDR3 DNA is TGCGCCAGCAGCTTGGGGCAGGGGGCTCACTATGGCTACACCTTC. This codes for CASSLGQGAHYGYTF. Full variable domain (rest looked up from reference TRBV5-1 and TRBJ1-2): KAGVTQTPRYLIKTRGQQVTLSCSPISGHRSVSWYQQTPGQGLQFLFEYFSETQRNKGNFPGRFSGRQFSNSRSEMNVSTLELGDSALYLCASSLGQGAHYGYTFGSGTRLTVV.

This clonotype was seen at least ten times. The chain has TRBV6-6 and TRBJ2-7; 7 positions match TRBD1. CDR3 length: 16 residues. J lost 4 bases, V lost 7 bases, and 16 bases had no gene match. Germline V gene data show CDR1 as MNHNY and CDR2 as SVGAGI (reference sequence). CDR3 in amino acids: CASTLNPTGQSYEQYF. CDR3 coding DNA: TGTGCCAGCACACTTAACCCGACAGGGCAGTCTTACGAGCAGTACTTC.

Many counts were recorded for this clonotype. The rearrangement links TRBV19 to TRBJ2-2, with D possibly being TRBD2 (6 bases). V was pared by 4 bases and J by 6 bases, with 18 bases between. The germline V gene encodes CDR1 LNHDA and CDR2 SQIVND (reference sequence). The CDR3 loop spans 16 amino acids. Here the CDR3 DNA reads TGTGCCAGTAGTACCCTCGTGGGAGGCGAGGCCGGGGAGCTGTTTTTT. Its protein product is CASSTLVGGEAGELFF.

By share, this clonotype counts as medium-sized. V gene TRBV7-6 combines with J gene TRBJ2-1; 7 nucleotides line up with TRBD2. J lost 4 bases, V lost 6 bases, and 12 bases had no gene match. The CDR3 has 16 amino acids. Germline CDR1 is SGHVS and CDR2 is FNYEAQ. CDR3 sequence (DNA): TGTGCCAGCAGTCCCGGGGGGACGGGAAAATACAATGAGCAGTTCTTC. This translates into CASSPGGTGKYNEQFF.

This clonotype was counted many times. The chain employs TRBV7-8 and TRBJ2-1; 7 positions match TRBD1. From germline, CDR1 is SGHVS and CDR2 FQNEAQ. CDR3 size: 14 residues. V dropped 5 bases and J dropped 7; count of bases not matched to a gene: 8. DNA of the CDR3: TGTGCCAGCAGCCCTAGAGGGGGCGGGAATGAGCAGTTCTTC. Protein sequence: CASSPRGGGNEQFF.

V and J are TRBV19 and TRBJ2-7, with TRBD2 as a possible D gene (5 bases). From germline, CDR1 is LNHDA and CDR2 SQIVND (reference sequence). The CDR3 loop spans 14 amino acids. V lost 3 bases, J lost 3 bases, and 12 bases lay in between. The CDR3 protein is CASSIQSSSYEQYF. Here the CDR3 DNA reads TGTGCCAGTAGTATCCAGTCTAGCAGCTACGAGCAGTACTTC.